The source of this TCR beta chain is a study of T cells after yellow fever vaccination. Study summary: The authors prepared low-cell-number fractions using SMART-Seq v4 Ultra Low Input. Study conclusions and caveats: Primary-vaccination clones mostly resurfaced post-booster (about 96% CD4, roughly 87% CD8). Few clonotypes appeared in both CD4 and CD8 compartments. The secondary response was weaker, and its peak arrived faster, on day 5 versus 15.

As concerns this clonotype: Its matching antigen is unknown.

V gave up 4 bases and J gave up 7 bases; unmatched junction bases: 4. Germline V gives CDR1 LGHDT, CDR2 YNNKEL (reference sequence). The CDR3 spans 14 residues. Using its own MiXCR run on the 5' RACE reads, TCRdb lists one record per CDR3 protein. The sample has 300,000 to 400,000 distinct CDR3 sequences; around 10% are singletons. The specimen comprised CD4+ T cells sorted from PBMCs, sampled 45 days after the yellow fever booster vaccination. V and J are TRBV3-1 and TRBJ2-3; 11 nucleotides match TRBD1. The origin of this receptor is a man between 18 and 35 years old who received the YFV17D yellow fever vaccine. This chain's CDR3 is CASSLGQGANTQYF. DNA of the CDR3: TGTGCCAGCAGCCTAGGACAGGGGGCAAATACGCAGTATTTT.